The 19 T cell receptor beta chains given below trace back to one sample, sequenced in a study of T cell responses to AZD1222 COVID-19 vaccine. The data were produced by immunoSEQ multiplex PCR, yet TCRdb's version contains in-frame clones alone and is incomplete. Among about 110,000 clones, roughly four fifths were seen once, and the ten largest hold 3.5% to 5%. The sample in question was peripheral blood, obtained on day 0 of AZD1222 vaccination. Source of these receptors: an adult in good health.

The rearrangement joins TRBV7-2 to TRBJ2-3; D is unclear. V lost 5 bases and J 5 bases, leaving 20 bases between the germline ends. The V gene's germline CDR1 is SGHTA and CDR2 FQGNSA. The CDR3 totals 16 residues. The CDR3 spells CASSGSVMGSGDTQYF. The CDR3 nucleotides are TGTGCCAGCAGCGGGTCGGTTATGGGCTCTGGAGATACGCAGTATTTT.

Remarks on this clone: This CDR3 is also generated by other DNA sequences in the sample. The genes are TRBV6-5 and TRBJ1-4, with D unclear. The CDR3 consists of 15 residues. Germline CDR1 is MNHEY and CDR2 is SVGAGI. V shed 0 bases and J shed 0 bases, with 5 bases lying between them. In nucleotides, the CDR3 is TGTGCCAGCAGTTACTCGGGAGCAACTAATGAAAAACTGTTTTTT. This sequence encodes CASSYSGATNEKLFF.

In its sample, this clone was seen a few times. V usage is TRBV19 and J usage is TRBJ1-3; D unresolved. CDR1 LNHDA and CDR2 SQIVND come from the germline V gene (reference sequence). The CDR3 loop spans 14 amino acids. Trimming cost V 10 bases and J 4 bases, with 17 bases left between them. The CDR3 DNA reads TGTGCCACCACGCGGAGGGCAGAAGGAAACACCATATATTTT. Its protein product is CATTRRAEGNTIYF. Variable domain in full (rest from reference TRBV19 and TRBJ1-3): DGGITQSPKYLFRKEGQNVTLSCEQNLNHDAMYWYRQDPGQGLRLIYYSQIVNDFQKGDIAEGYSVSREKKESFPLTVTSAQKNPTAFYLCATTRRAEGNTIYFGEGSWLTVV.

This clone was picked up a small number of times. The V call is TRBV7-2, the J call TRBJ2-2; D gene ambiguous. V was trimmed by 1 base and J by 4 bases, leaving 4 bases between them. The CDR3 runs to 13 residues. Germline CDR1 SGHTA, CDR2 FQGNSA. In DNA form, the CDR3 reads TGTGCCAGCAGCTTAGGAGGCACCGGGGAGCTGTTTTTT. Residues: CASSLGGTGELFF.

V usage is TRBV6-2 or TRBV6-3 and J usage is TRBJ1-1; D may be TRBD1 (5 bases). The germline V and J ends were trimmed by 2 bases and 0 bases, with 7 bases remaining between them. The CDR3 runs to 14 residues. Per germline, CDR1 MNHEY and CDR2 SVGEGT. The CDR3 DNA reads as TGTGCCAGCAGTTACGAGGGGATGAACACTGAAGCTTTCTTT. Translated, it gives CASSYEGMNTEAFF.

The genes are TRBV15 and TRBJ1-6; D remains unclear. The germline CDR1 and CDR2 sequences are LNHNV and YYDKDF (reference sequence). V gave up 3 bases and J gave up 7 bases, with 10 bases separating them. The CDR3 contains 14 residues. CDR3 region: CATSSGDYNSPLHF. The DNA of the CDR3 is TGTGCCACCAGCAGTGGAGATTACAATTCACCCCTCCACTTT.

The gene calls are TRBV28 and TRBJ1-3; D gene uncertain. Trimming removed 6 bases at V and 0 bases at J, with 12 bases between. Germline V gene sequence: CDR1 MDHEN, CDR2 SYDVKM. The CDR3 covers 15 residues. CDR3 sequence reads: CASSLIAHSGNTIYF. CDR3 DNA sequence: TGTGCCAGCAGCTTAATAGCCCACTCTGGAAACACCATATATTTT.

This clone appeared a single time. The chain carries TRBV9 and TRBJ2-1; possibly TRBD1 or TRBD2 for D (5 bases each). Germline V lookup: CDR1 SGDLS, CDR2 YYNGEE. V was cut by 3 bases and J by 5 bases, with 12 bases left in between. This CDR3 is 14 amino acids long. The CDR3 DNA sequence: TGTGCCAGCAGCGCCCACGGGACGGACAATGAGCAGTTCTTC. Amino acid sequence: CASSAHGTDNEQFF. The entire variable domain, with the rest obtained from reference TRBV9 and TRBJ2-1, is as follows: DSGVTQTPKHLITATGQRVTLRCSPRSGDLSVYWYQQSLDQGLQFLIQYYNGEERAKGNILERFSAQQFPDLHSELNLSSLELGDSALYFCASSAHGTDNEQFFGPGTRLTVL.

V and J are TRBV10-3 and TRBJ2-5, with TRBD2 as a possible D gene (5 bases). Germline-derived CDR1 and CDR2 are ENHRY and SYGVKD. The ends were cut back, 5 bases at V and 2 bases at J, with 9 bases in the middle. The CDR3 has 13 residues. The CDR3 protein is CAISSGLQETQYF. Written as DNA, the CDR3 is TGTGCCATCAGTAGCGGACTTCAAGAGACCCAGTACTTC.

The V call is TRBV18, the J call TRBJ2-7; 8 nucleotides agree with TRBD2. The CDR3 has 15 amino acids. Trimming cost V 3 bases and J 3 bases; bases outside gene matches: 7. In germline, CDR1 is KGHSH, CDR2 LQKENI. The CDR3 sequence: CASSPFEGLVYEQYF. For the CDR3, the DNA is TGTGCCAGCTCACCCTTCGAGGGACTAGTCTACGAGCAGTACTTC.

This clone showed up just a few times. The DNA for the CDR3 is TGTGCCAGCAGCTCTCGGGGAGGTAGCGGGGTTAGCACAGATACGCAGTATTTT. It codes for CASSSRGGSGVSTDTQYF. The rearrangement links TRBV7-2 to TRBJ2-3; 8 nucleotides agree with TRBD2. This CDR3 region has 18 residues. J gave up 0 bases and V 4 bases, and 12 bases lay outside the gene matches. From germline, CDR1 is SGHTA and CDR2 FQGNSA. The full variable domain, rest sourced from reference TRBV7-2 and TRBJ2-3, is GAGVSQSPSNKVTEKGKDVELRCDPISGHTALYWYRQSLGQGLEFLIYFQGNSAPDKSGLPSDRFSAERTGGSVSTLTIQRTQQEDSAVYLCASSSRGGSGVSTDTQYFGPGTRLTVL.

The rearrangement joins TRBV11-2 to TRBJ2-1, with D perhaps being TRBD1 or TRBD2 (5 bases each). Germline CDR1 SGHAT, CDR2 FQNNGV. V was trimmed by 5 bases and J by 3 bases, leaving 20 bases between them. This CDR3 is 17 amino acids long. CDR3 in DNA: TGTGCCAGCAGCATTACGGGGTCGGGACGGGTCTACAATGAGCAGTTCTTC. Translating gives CASSITGSGRVYNEQFF.

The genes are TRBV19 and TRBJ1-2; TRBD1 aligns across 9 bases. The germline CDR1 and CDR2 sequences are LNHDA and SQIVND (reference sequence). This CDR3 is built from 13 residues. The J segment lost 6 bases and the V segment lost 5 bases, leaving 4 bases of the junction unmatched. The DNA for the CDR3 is TGTGCCAGTAGTCCGGGACAGGGAAATGGCTACACCTTC. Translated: CASSPGQGNGYTF.

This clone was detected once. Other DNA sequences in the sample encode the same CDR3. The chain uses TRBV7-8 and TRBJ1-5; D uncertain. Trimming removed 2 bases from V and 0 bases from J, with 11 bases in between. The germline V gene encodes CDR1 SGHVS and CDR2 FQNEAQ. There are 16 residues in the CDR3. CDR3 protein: CASSLSHGYSNQPQHF. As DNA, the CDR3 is TGTGCCAGCAGCTTAAGTCACGGCTATAGCAATCAGCCCCAGCATTTT.

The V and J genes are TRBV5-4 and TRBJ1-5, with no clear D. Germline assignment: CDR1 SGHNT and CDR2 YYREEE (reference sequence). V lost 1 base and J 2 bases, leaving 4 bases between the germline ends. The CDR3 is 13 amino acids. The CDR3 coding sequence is TGTGCCAGCAGCTTGTTTGGCAATCAGCCCCAGCATTTT. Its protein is CASSLFGNQPQHF.

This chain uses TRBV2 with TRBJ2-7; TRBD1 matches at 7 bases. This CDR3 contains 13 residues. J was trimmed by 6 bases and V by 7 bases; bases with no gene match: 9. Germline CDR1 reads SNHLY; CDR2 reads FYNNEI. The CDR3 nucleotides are TGTGCCAGCACTCCCGACAGGGAGAGCGAGCAGTACTTC. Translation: CASTPDRESEQYF.

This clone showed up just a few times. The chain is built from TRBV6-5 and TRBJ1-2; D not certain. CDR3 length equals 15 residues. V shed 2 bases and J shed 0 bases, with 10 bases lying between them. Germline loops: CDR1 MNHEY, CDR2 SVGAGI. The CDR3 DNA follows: TGTGCCAGCAGTTACGACGGGTTAGCTAACTATGGCTACACCTTC. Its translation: CASSYDGLANYGYTF.

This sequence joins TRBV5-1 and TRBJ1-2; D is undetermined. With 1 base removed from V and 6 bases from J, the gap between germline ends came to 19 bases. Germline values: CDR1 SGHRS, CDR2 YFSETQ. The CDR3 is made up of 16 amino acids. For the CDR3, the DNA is TGCGCCAGCAGCTTGCGGGCCCCCAAAAGTATCAATGGCTACACCTTC. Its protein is CASSLRAPKSINGYTF.

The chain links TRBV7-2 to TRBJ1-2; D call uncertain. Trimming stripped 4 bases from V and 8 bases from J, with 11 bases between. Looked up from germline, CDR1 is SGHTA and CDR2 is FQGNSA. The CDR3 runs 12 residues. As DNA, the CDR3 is TGTGCCAGCAGCTCCGATTTGGGGGGCTACACCTTC. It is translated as CASSSDLGGYTF.